Listed below are T cell receptor beta chains from one sample, sequenced in a study of CD8+CD57+ T cells in acquired aplastic anemia. A single record per CDR3 protein comes from TCRdb applying MiXCR to the reads. This sample has around 400,000 distinct CDR3 sequences; 55% to 75% occur once, and the top ten carry 3% to 5%. Input material: sorted CD4+, CD8+, or CD8+CD57+ T cells (not recorded which) from PBMCs. These receptors came from a human donor in good health, serving as a control. The CDR3 runs from the conserved cysteine through the conserved F or W. The D gene is left open where the match is weak.

TRBJ2-7 | TRBD1 | TRBV7-8 | CASSSDRGGEQYF
TRBJ2-1 | TRBD1 | TRBV7-9 | CASSLAGTGPDEQQFF
TRBJ1-5 | NA | TRBV16 | CASSQKGSNQPQHF
TRBJ2-1 | NA | TRBV4-1 | CASSQAQGVHNEQFF
TRBJ2-7 | TRBD1 | TRBV19 | CASTGQGDTYEQYF
TRBJ2-3 | NA | TRBV9 | CASSVDGARADTQYF
TRBJ1-1 | NA | TRBV9 | CASSSSWGAPTSIF
TRBJ2-5 | TRBD2 | TRBV7-3 | CASSPRGGLLQETQYF
TRBJ2-7 | TRBD1 | TRBV10-2 | CASNAGTGGCEQYF
TRBJ1-1 | NA | TRBV29-1 | CSVEDLTLGNTEAFF
TRBJ2-3 | NA | TRBV20-1 | CSATRAGAGDTQYF